Each of the 7 T cell receptor beta chains below was sequenced from the same sample in a study of OX40 agonist ivuxolimab in advanced cancers. Receptor amplification or capture employed the immunoSEQ multiplex PCR assay. This is the immuneACCESS table as TCRdb keeps it, with only in-frame sequences that have V and J called. A part of the clones is gone; compared with another copy, unresolved V genes explain less than half, and the rest is unexplained. The sample table holds about 72,000 clones, of which roughly 88% were seen once. Together, the top ten hold roughly 0.9% of the sample. Sequencing was performed on CD4+ or CD8+ T cells sorted from blood, taken in a trial of the OX40 agonist ivuxolimab. These TCRs come from an adult with an advanced solid tumor such as melanoma, head and neck, liver or kidney cancer.

This chain links TRBV28 with TRBJ1-1, with D uncertain. Trimming left V 6 bases short and J 0 bases short, with 8 bases between. CDR1 MDHEN and CDR2 SYDVKM come from the germline V gene. This CDR3 has 13 amino acids. Here the CDR3 DNA reads TGTGCCAGCAGCCTAATCATGAACACTGAAGCTTTCTTT. As protein: CASSLIMNTEAFF. Together with reference TRBV28 and TRBJ1-1, the CDR3 gives the full variable domain: DVKVTQSSRYLVKRTGEKVFLECVQDMDHENMFWYRQDPGLGLRLIYFSYDVKMKEKGDIPEGYSVSREKKERFSLILESASTNQTSMYLCASSLIMNTEAFFGQGTRLTVV.

The chain is built from TRBV28 and TRBJ2-3; TRBD2 matches at 15 bases. Germline CDR1 and CDR2: MDHEN and SYDVKM. CDR3 length: 22 residues. Trimming removed 7 bases from V and 3 bases from J; junction bases left unmatched: 23. Here the CDR3 reads CASTPPGGLAGGGLGGTDTQYF. CDR3 nucleotides: TGTGCCAGCACCCCCCCCGGTGGACTAGCGGGAGGGGGGTTAGGAGGAACAGATACGCAGTATTTT.

The rearrangement links TRBV14 to TRBJ2-1, with D hard to call. The CDR3 runs to 17 residues. Germline V lookup: CDR1 SGHDN, CDR2 FVKESK. The V end lost 4 bases, the J end lost 2 bases, and 18 bases lay between the germline ends. DNA for the CDR3: TGTGCCAGCAGCCCCCATCTCGACGCCCCCACCTACAATGAGCAGTTCTTC. Its translation is CASSPHLDAPTYNEQFF.

CDR3 in amino acids: CASSPGMGANQPQHF. The CDR3, as DNA: TGTGCCAGCAGCCCGGGGATGGGGGCCAATCAGCCCCAGCATTTT. The J gene is TRBJ1-5, the V gene TRBV7-9; D possibly corresponds to TRBD1 (6 bases). The CDR3 has 15 amino acids. V lost 5 bases to trimming and J lost 3 bases, with 14 bases between them. From germline, CDR1 is SEHNR and CDR2 FQNEAQ (reference sequence).

V is TRBV7-2 and J is TRBJ1-2; D gene uncertain. The CDR3 covers 13 residues. Looked up from germline, CDR1 is SGHTA and CDR2 is FQGNSA. Trimming took off 5 bases at V and 3 bases at J, with 10 bases between the two ends. CDR3 in DNA: TGTGCCAGCAGCCCCGGGAGGTACTATGGCTACACCTTC. It codes for CASSPGRYYGYTF.

This chain joins TRBV2 and TRBJ1-5; no definite D call. CDR1 SNHLY and CDR2 FYNNEI come from the germline V gene. The ends were cut back, 3 bases at V and 1 base at J, with 7 bases in the middle. The CDR3 has 14 amino acids. The CDR3 reads CASSEMWSNQPQHF. The CDR3 DNA reads as TGTGCCAGCAGTGAGATGTGGAGCAATCAGCCCCAGCATTTT.

The chain is built from TRBV29-1 and TRBJ2-1; 11 bases fit TRBD2. The J segment lost 10 bases and the V segment lost 3 bases, leaving 8 bases of the junction unmatched. This CDR3 is built from 14 residues. Germline V CDR1 and CDR2: SQVTM, ANQGSEA. The DNA of the CDR3 is TGCAGCGTTGAGCGACTAGCGGGGCTAGGAGAGCAGTTCTTC. Translating gives CSVERLAGLGEQFF.